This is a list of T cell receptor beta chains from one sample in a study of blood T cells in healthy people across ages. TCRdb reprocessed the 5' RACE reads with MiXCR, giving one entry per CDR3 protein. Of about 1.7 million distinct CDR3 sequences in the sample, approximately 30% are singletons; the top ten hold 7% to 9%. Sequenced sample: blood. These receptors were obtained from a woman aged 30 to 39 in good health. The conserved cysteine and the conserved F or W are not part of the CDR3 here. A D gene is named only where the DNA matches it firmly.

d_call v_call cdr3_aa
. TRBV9 ASSATLGRVTDTQY
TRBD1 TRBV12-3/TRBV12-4 AGSSHGQDDNEQF
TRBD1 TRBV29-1 SVDPGQGETQY
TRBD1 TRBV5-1 ASSLVGTVNYGYT
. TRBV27 ASSLSTLGRGMNTEAF
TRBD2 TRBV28 ASSLRQRGYNEQF
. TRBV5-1 SSSPNGVGYEQF
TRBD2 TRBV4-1 ASSQVTSGGPSYNEQF
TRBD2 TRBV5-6 ASSVSGLAGDYEQF
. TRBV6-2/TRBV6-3 ASTERVASYNEQF
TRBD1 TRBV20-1 SAAQGFDQPQH